This TCR beta chain emerged from a study of radiotherapy plus CTLA-4 blockade in lung cancer. TCRdb keeps only in-frame clones here, not all; method: immunoSEQ multiplex PCR. The data hold under 110,000 clones, with roughly 84% observed a single time. Study conclusions and caveats: Reported findings show early blood T cell clone dynamics, with interferon-beta, best predicted response.

Trimming left V 0 bases short and J 0 bases short, with 6 bases between. The germline V gene has CDR1 SGHRS and CDR2 YFSETQ. The CDR3 is 15 residues long. A remark on this clone: The antigen is not known.

The sequencing used peripheral blood, collected from a patient treated with radiotherapy plus ipilimumab. V gene TRBV5-1 combines with J gene TRBJ2-2; no reliable D call. The receptor's source is a human donor with non-small cell lung cancer that progressed on radiotherapy plus ipilimumab. Some clones in this sample may be carry-over from other donors' samples. The CDR3 bases are TGCGCCAGCAGCTTGGACAGTCCGAACACCGGGGAGCTGTTTTTT. Encoded protein: CASSLDSPNTGELFF.